The source of this T cell receptor (beta chain) is a study of shared clonotypes between healthy human individuals. Points from the study as a whole: Across a handful of donors, naive CD4 shared roughly 5%, naive CD8 3% to 3.5%, memory CD4 less than 2.5%, memory CD8 roughly 0.37%.

On this clone: Its antigen is unidentified.

CDR1 is LNHDA, CDR2 SQIVND, per germline (reference sequence). This CDR3 has 16 amino acids. The ends were cut back, 3 bases at V and 4 bases at J, with 17 bases in the middle. Assay used: immunoSEQ multiplex PCR; TCRdb lists only in-frame clones, some missing. The repertoire holds about 92,000 clones, with over 60% as singletons. This chain links TRBV19 with TRBJ2-3; D is possibly TRBD1 (6 bases). The TCR comes from a man between 25 and 39 years old in good health. Sample: memory CD8+ T cells sorted from blood. Subset indicated: CD45RO+ cells pooled with CCR7-negative TemRA cells. The CDR3 coding sequence is TGTGCCAGTAGTATCATACCTGGCGAGGGGGCAGATACGCAGTATTTT. This gives the protein CASSIIPGEGADTQYF.